What follows are 14 T cell receptor beta chains derived from one specimen sequenced in a study of PD-1 blockade in classical Hodgkin lymphoma. Data came from immunoSEQ multiplex PCR; TCRdb stores just in-frame clones and leaves some out. The table records 13,000 or so clones, about 80% of them present only once. Each and every patient relapsed after autologous stem cell transplantation, and patients got differing brentuximab vedotin exposure. The sample here was peripheral blood mononuclear cells (PBMCs), taken at baseline. These receptors all come from a human donor with classical Hodgkin lymphoma.

This clone was recorded only once. The chain recombines TRBV5-4 with TRBJ2-6; a weak D match, TRBD2 (5 bases). Trimming stripped 0 bases from V and 1 base from J, with 8 bases between. Germline CDR1 is SGHNT and CDR2 is YYREEE (reference sequence). The CDR3 covers 16 residues. Here the CDR3 reads CASSLGGASGANVLTF. Written as DNA, the CDR3 is TGTGCCAGCAGCTTGGGGGGAGCTTCTGGGGCCAACGTCCTGACTTTC.

The rearrangement uses TRBV6-1 and TRBJ1-3; possible D gene TRBD1, 5 bases. The germline V gene has CDR1 MNHNS and CDR2 SASEGT. V lost 7 bases and J lost 7, with 17 bases in between. The length of the CDR3 is 14 residues. The CDR3, as DNA: TGTGCCAGCATTGATACCTGGGGGGGGAACACCATATATTTT. This gives the protein CASIDTWGGNTIYF.

The genes are TRBV4-2 and TRBJ1-4, with 8 positions matching TRBD1. CDR1 is LGHNA and CDR2 is YNFKEQ in the germline V gene. The CDR3 is made up of 14 amino acids. J was trimmed by 8 bases and V by 0 bases; bases with no gene match: 2. The CDR3 protein is CASSQDRGREKLFF. CDR3 in DNA: TGTGCCAGCAGCCAAGACAGGGGGCGCGAAAAACTGTTTTTT.

The chain is built from TRBV28 and TRBJ2-5; tentative D call: TRBD2 (6 bases). Per germline, CDR1 MDHEN and CDR2 SYDVKM. There are 14 residues in the CDR3. Deletions cut 5 bases from V and 4 bases from J, with 14 bases between. CDR3 in amino acids: CASSLGEVRETQYF. CDR3 bases: TGTGCCAGCAGTCTGGGGGAGGTCCGAGAGACCCAGTACTTC.

The J gene is TRBJ1-3, the V gene TRBV4-2; no firm D call. The CDR3 is 19 residues long. The V gene lost 4 bases and the J gene lost 4 bases, with 26 bases spanning the gap. Germline V lookup: CDR1 LGHNA, CDR2 YNFKEQ. The CDR3 region is CASSLAPTASPALGNTIYF. The CDR3 DNA reads as TGTGCCAGCAGCCTAGCACCCACAGCGAGTCCCGCCCTGGGAAACACCATATATTTT.

The chain links TRBV2 to TRBJ1-5; maybe TRBD1 (5 bases). Trimming removed 7 bases from V and 9 bases from J, with 19 bases in between. CDR3 length: 14 residues. CDR1 is SNHLY and CDR2 is FYNNEI in the germline V gene. CDR3 region: CASKAEGVGRPQHF. The CDR3 DNA reads TGTGCCAGCAAGGCGGAGGGCGTGGGGCGGCCCCAGCATTTT.

This chain connects TRBV2 to TRBJ2-7; D call uncertain. CDR1 is SNHLY, CDR2 FYNNEI, per germline. Trimming stripped 6 bases from V and 1 base from J, with 10 bases between. The CDR3 extends over 13 amino acids. The CDR3 is CASSRDKSYEQYF. CDR3 nucleotides: TGTGCCAGCAGCCGCGACAAATCCTACGAGCAGTACTTC.

The chain couples TRBV5-4 to TRBJ2-1; D is unresolved. CDR1 and CDR2 (germline): SGHNT, YYREEE (reference sequence). Between the trimmed V and J ends, which lost 5 bases and 2 bases, there was a span of 11 bases. The CDR3 is 14 amino acids. The CDR3 region has the DNA TGTGCCAGCAGGGTGCCTGGGGCCTACAATGAGCAGTTCTTC. As protein: CASRVPGAYNEQFF. The whole variable domain, filled in from reference TRBV5-4 and TRBJ2-1, reads ETGVTQSPTHLIKTRGQQVTLRCSSQSGHNTVSWYQQALGQGPQFIFQYYREEENGRGNFPPRFSGLQFPNYSSELNVNALELDDSALYLCASRVPGAYNEQFFGPGTRLTVL.

The chain combines TRBV6-5 with TRBJ2-3, with D perhaps given as TRBD1 or TRBD2 (5 bases each). The CDR3 consists of 16 residues. Germline V gene sequence: CDR1 MNHEY, CDR2 SVGAGI. Trimming pared 0 bases from V and 1 base from J, leaving 11 bases between. The CDR3 sequence: CASSYSKVGGTDTQYF. CDR3 nucleotide sequence: TGTGCCAGCAGTTACTCGAAGGTGGGGGGCACAGATACGCAGTATTTT.

This clone has a single count. The chain has TRBV4-2 and TRBJ2-1, with 8 bases aligning to TRBD2. V shed 1 base, J shed 0 bases, and the junction held 14 bases outside the gene matches. This CDR3 has 20 residues. Germline V gene sequence: CDR1 LGHNA, CDR2 YNFKEQ. DNA of the CDR3: TGTGCCAGCAGCCAAGTCGGTCTGGCGGGGGGCCCCAGCTCCTACAATGAGCAGTTCTTC. Its translation is CASSQVGLAGGPSSYNEQFF.

V and J are TRBV6-5 and TRBJ2-1; 7 nucleotides match TRBD1. Germline CDR1 and CDR2: MNHEY and SVGAGI. V gave up 2 bases and J gave up 8 bases; unmatched junction bases: 3. The CDR3 runs 13 residues. This chain's CDR3 is CASSYTGDHEQFF. CDR3 in DNA: TGTGCCAGCAGTTACACAGGGGATCATGAGCAGTTCTTC.

The rearrangement links TRBV10-3 to TRBJ2-2; TRBD1 matches 8 bases. The germline gives CDR1 ENHRY, CDR2 SYGVKD. The CDR3 spans 17 residues. J was trimmed by 1 base and V by 7 bases; bases with no gene match: 11. The CDR3 sequence: CAITRMAGGENTGELFF. As DNA, the CDR3 is TGTGCCATCACGCGGATGGCAGGGGGCGAGAACACCGGGGAGCTGTTTTTT.

This sequence joins TRBV10-3 and TRBJ1-1; tentatively, D is TRBD1 (5 bases). Germline V CDR1 and CDR2: ENHRY, SYGVKD. Trimming cost V 7 bases and J 0 bases, with 12 bases left between them. The CDR3 is 14 residues long. The CDR3 spells CAIKDGGMNTEAFF. Here the CDR3 DNA reads TGTGCCATCAAAGACGGGGGTATGAACACTGAAGCTTTCTTT.

V is TRBV2 and J is TRBJ1-4; no firm D call. The CDR3 consists of 12 residues. Per the germline V gene, CDR1 is SNHLY and CDR2 is FYNNEI. V dropped 8 bases and J dropped 7 bases, with 11 bases sitting between them. The CDR3 here is CASAPEGEKLFF. CDR3 in DNA: TGTGCCAGCGCACCGGAGGGTGAAAAACTGTTTTTT. The full variable domain, completed using reference TRBV2 and TRBJ1-4, is EPEVTQTPSHQVTQMGQEVILRCVPISNHLYFYWYRQILGQKVEFLVSFYNNEISEKSEIFDDQFSVERPDGSNFTLKIRSTKLEDSAMYFCASAPEGEKLFFGSGTQLSVL.